The 14 T cell receptor beta chains given below trace back to one sample, sequenced in a study of T cell repertoires in cytomegalovirus infection. These TCRs are of unknown antigen specificity. TCRdb re-called the reads through MiXCR, storing one row per CDR3 protein. The sample has approximately 220,000 distinct CDR3 sequences; about 40% are singletons. The sequencing used CD8+ T cells from cultured PBMCs, collected from culture after CMV antigen stimulation. The source of these receptors is a human donor in good health (CMV status not recorded). Some clones in this sample may be carry-over from other donors' samples.

This clonotype was detected ten times or more. The chain couples TRBV24-1 to TRBJ2-1; TRBD1 matches 12 bases. There are 14 residues in the CDR3. After removal of 9 bases from V and 6 bases from J, the junction contained 5 bases not matched to a gene. Germline values: CDR1 KGHDR, CDR2 SFDVKD. The CDR3 DNA sequence: TGTGCCACCGGGGGACAGGGGGCGAGCAATGAGCAGTTCTTC. Encoded protein: CATGGQGASNEQFF.

The rearrangement joins TRBV20-1 to TRBJ2-7; tentatively, D is TRBD1 or TRBD2 (5 bases each). This CDR3 comprises 13 residues. Germline V gene sequence: CDR1 DFQATT, CDR2 SNEGSKA (reference sequence). V lost 6 bases to trimming and J lost 3 bases, with 15 bases between them. This CDR3 reads CSAGGTADYEQYF. CDR3 nucleotides: TGCAGTGCCGGTGGGACGGCTGACTACGAGCAGTACTTC.

CDR3 DNA sequence: TGTGCCATGGCTAGCAGCAATGAGCAGTTCTTC. Protein sequence: CAMASSNEQFF. The rearrangement links TRBV10-3 to TRBJ2-1, with D perhaps TRBD2 (5 bases). Trimming pared 9 bases from V and 6 bases from J, leaving 9 bases between. The CDR3 totals 11 residues. The germline V gene encodes CDR1 ENHRY and CDR2 SYGVKD.

This clonotype was seen a few times. The rearrangement links TRBV28 to TRBJ2-3, with TRBD2 matching over 7 bases. CDR1 and CDR2 from the germline V gene are MDHEN and SYDVKM. With 6 bases clipped from V and 2 bases from J, the junction kept 8 bases outside the gene matches. The CDR3 covers 15 residues. The CDR3 protein is CASSSGTSHTDTQYF. The CDR3 DNA follows: TGTGCCAGCAGCAGCGGGACTTCCCACACAGATACGCAGTATTTT. The variable domain in full, with the rest retrieved from reference TRBV28 and TRBJ2-3, is DVKVTQSSRYLVKRTGEKVFLECVQDMDHENMFWYRQDPGLGLRLIYFSYDVKMKEKGDIPEGYSVSREKKERFSLILESASTNQTSMYLCASSSGTSHTDTQYFGPGTRLTVL.

This clonotype was seen more than once but under ten times. The V call is TRBV7-8, the J call TRBJ1-6; the D gene is possibly TRBD1 (6 bases). V was clipped by 2 bases and J by 12 bases, with 8 bases between them. Germline lookup yields CDR1 SGHVS and CDR2 FQNEAQ. This CDR3 is 12 amino acids long. CDR3 region: CASSLKGGPLHF. As DNA, the CDR3 is TGTGCCAGCAGCTTAAAGGGGGGACCCCTCCACTTT.

This chain uses TRBV29-1 with TRBJ2-3; 7 bases are a match to TRBD2. The CDR3 totals 16 residues. The germline CDR1 and CDR2 sequences are SQVTM and ANQGSEA. Trimming at V came to 0 bases and at J to 2 bases, leaving 8 bases not matched to a gene. The CDR3 DNA follows: TGCAGCGTTGAAGATCGTCTAGCGGTAAACACAGATACGCAGTATTTT. Translation: CSVEDRLAVNTDTQYF.

The chain is built from TRBV7-9 and TRBJ1-1, with 7 bases that match TRBD1. CDR3 length: 15 amino acids. The trim removed 4 bases at V and 5 bases at J, leaving 10 bases unmatched. Per germline, CDR1 SEHNR and CDR2 FQNEAQ (reference sequence). The CDR3 DNA reads as TGTGCCAGCAGCTACGGGACAGTGAGGAAAACTGAAGCTTTCTTT. Encoded protein: CASSYGTVRKTEAFF. The whole variable domain, remainder taken from reference TRBV7-9 and TRBJ1-1, is DTGVSQNPRHKITKRGQNVTFRCDPISEHNRLYWYRQTLGQGPEFLTYFQNEAQLEKSRLLSDRFSAERPKGSFSTLEIQRTEQGDSAMYLCASSYGTVRKTEAFFGQGTRLTVV.

The V call is TRBV11-2, the J call TRBJ2-7, with 9 positions matching TRBD1. The CDR3 is 16 amino acids. J lost 3 bases, V lost 0 bases, and 6 bases had no gene match. The germline gives CDR1 SGHAT, CDR2 FQNNGV. The CDR3 DNA is TGTGCCAGCAGCTTAGATCGGGACAGGGACTTCTACGAGCAGTACTTC. Protein product: CASSLDRDRDFYEQYF.

This clonotype has just a few counts. V usage is TRBV6-5 and J usage is TRBJ2-2, with D perhaps matching TRBD1 (6 bases). Between the trimmed V and J ends, which lost 4 bases and 4 bases, there was a span of 13 bases. The length of the CDR3 is 15 residues. Germline V gene data show CDR1 as MNHEY and CDR2 as SVGAGI. In nucleotides, the CDR3 is TGTGCCAGCAGTTCTACAGGGAGTAGCACCGGGGAGCTGTTTTTT. Protein sequence: CASSSTGSSTGELFF.

The chain has TRBV3-1 and TRBJ2-5; 9 bases map to TRBD1. V lost 1 base and J lost 4; bases outside the gene matches: 13. This CDR3 has 18 amino acids. CDR1 is LGHDT and CDR2 is YNNKEL in the germline V gene (reference sequence). The CDR3 reads CASSQVIGQGLGGETQYF. For the CDR3, the DNA is TGTGCCAGCAGCCAAGTAATTGGACAGGGGCTAGGAGGAGAGACCCAGTACTTC.

The chain is built from TRBV7-4 and TRBJ1-1; possibly TRBD1 for D (5 bases). With 4 bases removed from V and 1 base from J, the gap between germline ends came to 13 bases. This CDR3 has 15 residues. Germline V gene data show CDR1 as SGHVT and CDR2 as SQSDAQ. The CDR3 DNA follows: TGTGCCAGCAGCTCTACCTCGACAGCGAACACTGAAGCTTTCTTT. This gives the protein CASSSTSTANTEAFF.

The sample holds a few counts of this clonotype. The chain uses TRBV28 and TRBJ1-5; 7 bases line up with TRBD1. V lost 4 bases and J lost 4; bases outside the gene matches: 10. The CDR3 spans 16 residues. Germline-derived CDR1 and CDR2 are MDHEN and SYDVKM. The CDR3 loop reads CASSSHPDRSNQPQHF. As DNA, the CDR3 is TGTGCCAGCAGTTCCCATCCGGACAGGTCAAATCAGCCCCAGCATTTT.

The chain links TRBV7-8 to TRBJ1-2; no clear D. Trimming stripped 5 bases from V and 8 bases from J, with 18 bases between. Germline V gene data show CDR1 as SGHVS and CDR2 as FQNEAQ. The CDR3 sequence is 14 residues long. CDR3 sequence reads: CASSPKPPPGGYTF. Written as DNA, the CDR3 is TGTGCCAGCAGCCCCAAACCCCCTCCTGGAGGCTACACCTTC.

About this clonotype itself: The junction departs from the called germline gene at one end, perhaps through a read error. The V gene is TRBV12-3 or TRBV12-4, the J gene TRBJ2-2, with 7 positions matching TRBD2. This CDR3 region has 16 residues. CDR3 sequence: CASSLLRTRGTGDLFF. The CDR3 coding sequence is TGTGCAAGCAGTTTACTCCGGACTAGAGGCACCGGGGATCTGTTTTTT.